This is a list of T cell receptor beta chains from one sample in a study of shared clonotypes between healthy human individuals. The method was immunoSEQ multiplex PCR; TCRdb's version includes in-frame clones alone and lacks a portion of them. The sample includes roughly 1,600,000 clones, about 98.5% of them seen just once. The source material was naive CD4+ T cells sorted from blood. Receptors originate from a man aged 25-45 years in good health. The CDR3 runs from the conserved cysteine through the conserved F or W. A D gene is named only where the DNA matches it firmly.

CDR3 length: 12
J gene: TRBJ2-7
V gene: TRBV19
D gene: .
CDR3 protein: CASSVTVGEQYF

CDR3 length: 14
J gene: TRBJ2-5
V gene: TRBV10-3
D gene: .
CDR3 protein: CAISERREGKTQYF

CDR3 length: 13
J gene: TRBJ2-7
V gene: TRBV5-1
D gene: .
CDR3 protein: CASSLEVNYEQYF

CDR3 length: 16
J gene: TRBJ2-2
V gene: TRBV5-1
D gene: TRBD1
CDR3 protein: CASSSGQGVGTGELFF

CDR3 length: 17
J gene: TRBJ2-3
V gene: TRBV28
D gene: .
CDR3 protein: CASSTPQGRETTDTQYF

CDR3 length: 12
J gene: TRBJ1-1
V gene: TRBV29-1
D gene: .
CDR3 protein: CSLTRLGTEAFF

CDR3 length: 14
J gene: TRBJ2-7
V gene: TRBV28
D gene: .
CDR3 protein: CASSWIQGTYEQYF

CDR3 length: 17
J gene: TRBJ2-7
V gene: TRBV4-2
D gene: .
CDR3 protein: CASSQAAGATASLEQYF

CDR3 length: 15
J gene: TRBJ2-3
V gene: TRBV5-1
D gene: TRBD2
CDR3 protein: CASSTAGVSTDTQYF

CDR3 length: 11
J gene: TRBJ2-5
V gene: TRBV11-2
D gene: .
CDR3 protein: CASARVETQYF

CDR3 length: 14
J gene: TRBJ2-3
V gene: TRBV6-4
D gene: TRBD2
CDR3 protein: CASRASGSSSTQYF

CDR3 length: 14
J gene: TRBJ1-1
V gene: TRBV7-2
D gene: TRBD1
CDR3 protein: CASSPPVGGAEAFF

CDR3 length: 14
J gene: TRBJ2-7
V gene: TRBV18
D gene: .
CDR3 protein: CASSPGVGSYEQYF

CDR3 length: 16
J gene: TRBJ1-3
V gene: TRBV18
D gene: .
CDR3 protein: CASSPGVPSSGNTIYF

CDR3 length: 17
J gene: TRBJ2-1
V gene: TRBV28
D gene: .
CDR3 protein: CASLETTGSVFTNEQFF

CDR3 length: 15
J gene: TRBJ2-3
V gene: TRBV5-1
D gene: TRBD1
CDR3 protein: CASSPRTGSTDTQYF

CDR3 length: 15
J gene: TRBJ2-7
V gene: TRBV11-2
D gene: .
CDR3 protein: CASSSLGGRAGEQYF

CDR3 length: 15
J gene: TRBJ2-7
V gene: TRBV4-2
D gene: .
CDR3 protein: CASSQGEGGAGEQYF

CDR3 length: 14
J gene: TRBJ2-3
V gene: TRBV7-9
D gene: .
CDR3 protein: CASSLERATDTQYF

CDR3 length: 13
J gene: TRBJ1-5
V gene: TRBV27
D gene: .
CDR3 protein: CASSSRVLQPQHF